This T cell receptor beta chain was sequenced in a study of control samples from healthy donors and cancer patients. This table comes from immunoSEQ multiplex PCR, and its TCRdb copy is limited to in-frame clones, with some not included. Of some 100,000 clones listed, 75% to 90% were seen once; the top ten hold about 7.8%. The CDR3 contains 15 residues. Germline assignment: CDR1 SGHDT and CDR2 YYEEEE. V lost 3 bases to trimming and J lost 2 bases, with 14 bases between them. The V call is TRBV5-6, the J call TRBJ1-2; the D is unclear. The TCR was taken from a man aged 25-45 years in good health. Sequences were obtained from blood. DNA of the CDR3: TGTGCCAGCAGCTCCGGGGTGCTCCTCAACTATGGCTACACCTTC. Protein: CASSSGVLLNYGYTF.